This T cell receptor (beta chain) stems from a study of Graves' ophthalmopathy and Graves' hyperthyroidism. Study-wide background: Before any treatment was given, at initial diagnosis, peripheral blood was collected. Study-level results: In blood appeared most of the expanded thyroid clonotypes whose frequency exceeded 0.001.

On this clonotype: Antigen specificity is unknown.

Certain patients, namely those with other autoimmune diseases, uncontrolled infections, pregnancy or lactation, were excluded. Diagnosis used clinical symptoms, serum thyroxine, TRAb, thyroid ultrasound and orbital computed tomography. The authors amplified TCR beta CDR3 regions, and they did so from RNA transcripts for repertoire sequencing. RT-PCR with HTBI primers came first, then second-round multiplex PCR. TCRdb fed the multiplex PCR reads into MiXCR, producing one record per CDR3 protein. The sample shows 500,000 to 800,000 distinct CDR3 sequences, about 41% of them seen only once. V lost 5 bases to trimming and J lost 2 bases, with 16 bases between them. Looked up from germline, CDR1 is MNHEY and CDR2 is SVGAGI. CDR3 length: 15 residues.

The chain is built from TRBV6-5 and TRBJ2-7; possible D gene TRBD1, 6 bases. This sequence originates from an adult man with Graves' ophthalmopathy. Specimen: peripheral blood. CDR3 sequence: CASSEAAGVTYEQYF. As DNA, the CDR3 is TGTGCCAGCAGTGAAGCCGCAGGGGTAACCTACGAGCAGTACTTC.